The present entry profiles one T cell receptor beta chain with its context. Its antigen remains unknown. The V gene's germline CDR1 is SGHAT and CDR2 FQNNGV. Trimming cost V 2 bases and J 4 bases, with 24 bases left between them. This CDR3 region has 18 residues. This entry comes from a study of CD4+ T cells in melanoma. Study outcomes and limitations: Reportedly, melanoma neoantigen-specific CD4+ T cells showed varied differentiation states. CD8+ T cell, macrophage and B cell function reportedly correlated with neoantigen-specific CD4+ T cells.

TCRdb keeps only in-frame clones here, not all; method: immunoSEQ multiplex PCR. The data hold approximately 14,000 clones, with less than 70% observed a single time. This sequence joins TRBV11-2 and TRBJ2-7, with no clear D. This receptor was taken from a human donor with melanoma. Sequenced material: cells from a culture (not recorded whether cultured in vitro). The CDR3 DNA is TGTGCCAGCAGCTTAAAATCCCCCAGCCTCATCAACAGTTACGAGCAGTACTTC. It codes for CASSLKSPSLINSYEQYF.